The rows below give T cell receptor beta chains drawn from one sample of a study of blood T cells in healthy people across ages. TCRdb passed the 5' RACE reads through MiXCR, listing each CDR3 protein once. The table shows roughly 1.7 million distinct CDR3 sequences, with roughly 32% occurring only once. Sequenced sample: blood. The receptors derive from a woman in her twenties or thirties in good health. Both conserved end residues are part of each CDR3. The D gene is left open where the match is weak. Clone size is shown for a subset of rows, as once, few, many or a class of expanded clone.

J gene	clone size	D gene	V gene	CDR3 protein	CDR3 DNA
TRBJ2-7	-	-	TRBV3-1	CASSQASSGSEQYF	TGTGCCAGCAGCCAAGCCAGTTCCGGCTCCGAGCAGTACTTC
TRBJ2-3	few	TRBD1	TRBV5-6	CASSHWGTGGTDTQYF	TGTGCCAGCAGCCATTGGGGGACAGGGGGGACAGATACGCAGTATTTT
TRBJ1-2	-	-	TRBV27	CASLEGTSYTF	TGTGCCAGTTTGGAGGGAACGAGCTACACCTTC
TRBJ1-2	-	-	TRBV5-1	CASSSGGSDHGYTF	TGCGCCAGCAGCTCAGGCGGGTCGGATCATGGCTACACCTTC
TRBJ2-7	-	-	TRBV4-2	CASSRNNKETHEQYF	TGTGCCAGCAGCCGTAACAACAAGGAAACCCACGAGCAGTACTTC
TRBJ2-3	-	-	TRBV18	CASLTSDTQYF	TGTGCCAGCCTAACATCAGATACGCAGTATTTT
TRBJ2-7	-	-	TRBV12-3/TRBV12-4	CASSPTSWDEQYF	TGTGCCAGCAGCCCCACAAGCTGGGACGAGCAGTACTTC
TRBJ2-2	-	TRBD1	TRBV5-1	CASSLRTGHTGELFF	TGCGCCAGCAGCTTGCGGACAGGTCACACCGGGGAGCTGTTTTTT
TRBJ2-7	-	-	TRBV5-1	CASSLKGPSYEQYF	TGCGCCAGCAGCTTGAAGGGCCCCTCCTACGAGCAGTACTTC
TRBJ2-7	few	TRBD1	TRBV29-1	CSVRNDRGLSEQYF	TGCAGCGTCCGAAATGACAGGGGGCTTAGCGAGCAGTACTTC
TRBJ2-1	-	TRBD2	TRBV5-1	CASSFSGGAARNEQFF	TGCGCCAGCAGTTTTAGCGGGGGGGCCGCTAGAAATGAGCAGTTCTTC
TRBJ2-3	many	TRBD2	TRBV5-1	CASSLPSGGTDTQYF	TGCGCCAGCAGCTTGCCTAGCGGGGGCACAGATACGCAGTATTTT
TRBJ2-5	-	TRBD2	TRBV7-9	CTSSLGGLAGGQETQYF	TGTACCAGCAGCTTAGGAGGACTAGCGGGAGGACAAGAGACCCAGTACTTC